This T cell receptor beta chain is from a study of control samples from healthy donors and cancer patients. The CDR3 spans 15 residues. The J segment lost 5 bases and the V segment lost 2 bases, leaving 8 bases of the junction unmatched. Germline CDR1 SGHVS, CDR2 FNYEAQ. The assay was immunoSEQ multiplex PCR, and TCRdb's table has in-frame clones only and misses some. The sample carries tens of thousands of clones, 84% recorded once. A single count supports this clone. The specimen was PBMCs. This receptor was taken from a man in his 70s with lung cancer. The chain combines TRBV7-6 with TRBJ2-5; 7 positions agree with TRBD2. The CDR3 DNA follows: TGTGCCAGCAGCTTAAGCGGGACTTCCGCGGAGACCCAGTACTTC. Translation: CASSLSGTSAETQYF.